This is a list of T cell receptor beta chains from one sample in a study of graft-versus-host responses after intestinal transplantation. Produced via immunoSEQ multiplex PCR; TCRdb's table is partial and in-frame only. The sample records about 84,000 clones, more than 85% being singletons. These receptors are not linked to any known antigen. This material consisted of unstimulated CD4+ T cells sorted from spleen or lymph node cells, taken before transplant. The origin of the receptors is a human donor who was the organ donor for an intestinal transplant. Each CDR3 is given with its conserved first and last residue. A D gene is named only where the DNA matches it firmly. Some rows mark clone size as missing; the rest say once, few, many or name a class of expanded clone.

v_call: TRBV6-5; j_call: TRBJ2-1; d_call: NA; clone_size: NA; cdr3_nt: TGTGCCAGCAGCCCGACGGGGTCAAAGCAGTTCTTC; cdr3_aa: CASSPTGSKQFF
v_call: TRBV7-9; j_call: TRBJ2-6; d_call: NA; clone_size: once; cdr3_nt: TGTGCCAGCAGCACCGGGTCGTCCTCTGGGGCCAACGTCCTGACTTTC; cdr3_aa: CASSTGSSSGANVLTF
v_call: TRBV30; j_call: TRBJ2-3; d_call: TRBD2; clone_size: once; cdr3_nt: TGTGCCTGGACCCCGGATCGCGGGAGGTGGACAGATACGCAGTATTTT; cdr3_aa: CAWTPDRGRWTDTQYF
v_call: TRBV21-1; j_call: TRBJ2-7; d_call: NA; clone_size: NA; cdr3_nt: TGTGCCAGCAGCAAAGGGTCTAGCGTGCCCTACGAGCAGTACTTC; cdr3_aa: CASSKGSSVPYEQYF
v_call: TRBV6-7; j_call: TRBJ2-5; d_call: NA; clone_size: NA; cdr3_nt: TGTGCCAGCAGAGGGGCCCACCAAGAGACCCAGTACTTC; cdr3_aa: CASRGAHQETQYF
v_call: TRBV6-1; j_call: TRBJ2-1; d_call: NA; clone_size: NA; cdr3_nt: TGTGCCAGCCCCCTCGGTGAGAGCTCCTACAATGAGCAGTTCTTC; cdr3_aa: CASPLGESSYNEQFF
v_call: TRBV4-1; j_call: TRBJ2-7; d_call: NA; clone_size: once; cdr3_nt: TGCGCCAGCAGCCAAGCTTTTACGCCCGGGAGCCCTCGCGAGCAGTACTTC; cdr3_aa: CASSQAFTPGSPREQYF
v_call: TRBV5-4; j_call: TRBJ2-7; d_call: TRBD1; clone_size: NA; cdr3_nt: TGTGCCAGCAGCTTCCCAGACAGGGACGAGCAGTACTTC; cdr3_aa: CASSFPDRDEQYF
v_call: TRBV6-1; j_call: TRBJ1-2; d_call: TRBD1; clone_size: NA; cdr3_nt: TGTGCCAGCAGTGGGACAGGGTATAACTATGGCTACACCTTC; cdr3_aa: CASSGTGYNYGYTF
v_call: TRBV11-1; j_call: TRBJ2-5; d_call: TRBD2; clone_size: once; cdr3_nt: TGTGCCAGCAGCCCAGGGACGGGGACTAGCCTACAAGAGACCCAGTACTTC; cdr3_aa: CASSPGTGTSLQETQYF
v_call: TRBV30; j_call: TRBJ1-4; d_call: NA; clone_size: NA; cdr3_nt: TGTGCCTGGAGTGTTCAGGGAGGAAGGGAGATTTTT; cdr3_aa: CAWSVQGGREIF
v_call: TRBV2; j_call: TRBJ2-3; d_call: TRBD2; clone_size: NA; cdr3_nt: TGTGCCAGCGATAGCGGGGGGCTAATCACAGATACGCAGTATTTT; cdr3_aa: CASDSGGLITDTQYF
v_call: TRBV6-1; j_call: TRBJ1-4; d_call: TRBD1; clone_size: few; cdr3_nt: TGTGCCAGCAGTGGGACAGGGGTTGAAAAACTGTTTTTT; cdr3_aa: CASSGTGVEKLFF
v_call: TRBV30; j_call: TRBJ1-1; d_call: TRBD1; clone_size: NA; cdr3_nt: TGTGCCTGGAGTGTACAGGGGTTTGGCACTGAAGCTTTCTTT; cdr3_aa: CAWSVQGFGTEAFF
v_call: TRBV6-5; j_call: TRBJ1-4; d_call: TRBD1; clone_size: NA; cdr3_nt: TGTGCCAGCGGGGACCAGACAGGGGCGGATGAAAAACTGTTTTTT; cdr3_aa: CASGDQTGADEKLFF
v_call: TRBV11-2; j_call: TRBJ2-2; d_call: NA; clone_size: NA; cdr3_nt: TGTGCCAGCAGCCCTAGTCAGGGCGCGGGGACCGGGGAGCTGTTTTTT; cdr3_aa: CASSPSQGAGTGELFF
v_call: TRBV6-5; j_call: TRBJ1-4; d_call: NA; clone_size: few; cdr3_nt: TGTGCCAGCAGCCACAGAGGGAGAGATGAAAAACTGTTTTTT; cdr3_aa: CASSHRGRDEKLFF
v_call: TRBV28; j_call: TRBJ1-4; d_call: TRBD1; clone_size: NA; cdr3_nt: TGTGCCAGCAGGCTCGGGACAGGGATCGAAAAACTGTTTTTT; cdr3_aa: CASRLGTGIEKLFF
v_call: TRBV9; j_call: TRBJ2-3; d_call: NA; clone_size: NA; cdr3_nt: TGTGCCAGCAGCAGAGTTGGGACTCTAGGGGATACGCAGTATTTT; cdr3_aa: CASSRVGTLGDTQYF
v_call: TRBV11-3; j_call: TRBJ1-1; d_call: NA; clone_size: NA; cdr3_nt: TGTGCCAGCAGCTTATCCCTGTCCACTGAAGCTTTCTTT; cdr3_aa: CASSLSLSTEAFF
v_call: TRBV30; j_call: TRBJ1-2; d_call: NA; clone_size: NA; cdr3_nt: TGTGCCTGGAGTCTTAACTATGGCTACACCTTC; cdr3_aa: CAWSLNYGYTF
v_call: TRBV5-4; j_call: TRBJ1-1; d_call: NA; clone_size: NA; cdr3_nt: TGTGCCAGCAGCTTTCCCCTAGGGGCGAACACTGAAGCTTTCTTT; cdr3_aa: CASSFPLGANTEAFF
v_call: TRBV5-4; j_call: TRBJ2-7; d_call: TRBD2; clone_size: NA; cdr3_nt: TGTGCCAGCAGCTGGGGACTAGCGGGGGGCGCCACCTACGAGCAGTACTTC; cdr3_aa: CASSWGLAGGATYEQYF
v_call: TRBV6-6; j_call: TRBJ1-1; d_call: NA; clone_size: NA; cdr3_nt: TGTGCCAGCAGTAAAGGGGAACCCACTGAAGCTTTCTTT; cdr3_aa: CASSKGEPTEAFF
v_call: TRBV6-5; j_call: TRBJ1-1; d_call: TRBD1; clone_size: NA; cdr3_nt: TGTGCCAGCAGACCCGGGACAGGGGATCTCATAACTTTCTTT; cdr3_aa: CASRPGTGDLITFF
v_call: TRBV19; j_call: TRBJ1-1; d_call: TRBD1; clone_size: NA; cdr3_nt: TGTGCCAGTAGTCCCGACAGGGTGAACACTGAAGCTTTCTTT; cdr3_aa: CASSPDRVNTEAFF
v_call: TRBV5-4; j_call: TRBJ2-5; d_call: NA; clone_size: NA; cdr3_nt: TGTGCCAGCAGCTTGGTTCCCCTCCAAGAGACCCAGTACTTC; cdr3_aa: CASSLVPLQETQYF
v_call: TRBV6-5; j_call: TRBJ1-2; d_call: NA; clone_size: once; cdr3_nt: TGTGCCAGCAGTTACTCAGGGTCGGGGAGCTATGGCTACACCTTC; cdr3_aa: CASSYSGSGSYGYTF
v_call: TRBV5-1; j_call: TRBJ2-1; d_call: NA; clone_size: once; cdr3_nt: TGCGCCAGCAGCTTCCAGGGTTCCTACAATGAGCAGTTCTTC; cdr3_aa: CASSFQGSYNEQFF
v_call: TRBV6-5; j_call: TRBJ2-7; d_call: TRBD2; clone_size: NA; cdr3_nt: TGTGCCAGCAGACTTACTAGCGGAACCGCCTACGAGCAGTACTTC; cdr3_aa: CASRLTSGTAYEQYF
v_call: TRBV28; j_call: TRBJ2-5; d_call: NA; clone_size: NA; cdr3_nt: TGTGCCAGCAGTTCAAACCTCAGGGAAGGCCAGTACTTC; cdr3_aa: CASSSNLREGQYF
v_call: TRBV10-3; j_call: TRBJ2-3; d_call: TRBD1; clone_size: once; cdr3_nt: TGTGCCATCAGTGAACCTGGACAGGGCTCAGATACGCAGTATTTT; cdr3_aa: CAISEPGQGSDTQYF
v_call: TRBV5-8; j_call: TRBJ2-7; d_call: TRBD2; clone_size: NA; cdr3_nt: TGTGCCAGCAGCAAACTAGCGGGAGCGCGATACGAGCAGTACTTC; cdr3_aa: CASSKLAGARYEQYF
v_call: TRBV19; j_call: TRBJ1-1; d_call: NA; clone_size: few; cdr3_nt: TGTGCCAGTGGCCGGGTGAGTGAAGCTTTCTTT; cdr3_aa: CASGRVSEAFF
v_call: TRBV19; j_call: TRBJ1-2; d_call: NA; clone_size: NA; cdr3_nt: TGTGCCAGTAGTGCCCAGGGGCAGGGCAGTGGCTACACCTTC; cdr3_aa: CASSAQGQGSGYTF
v_call: TRBV12-5; j_call: TRBJ2-2; d_call: TRBD1; clone_size: NA; cdr3_nt: TGTGCTAGTGGTCAGGGACAGGGTCAGAACACCGGGGAGCTGTTTTTT; cdr3_aa: CASGQGQGQNTGELFF
v_call: TRBV30; j_call: TRBJ2-5; d_call: TRBD2; clone_size: NA; cdr3_nt: TGTGCCTGGAGCGCTCGGGGGGTGATGAAAGAGACCCAGTACTTC; cdr3_aa: CAWSARGVMKETQYF
v_call: TRBV7-9; j_call: TRBJ2-1; d_call: TRBD1; clone_size: NA; cdr3_nt: TGTGCCAGCAGCCAGGGGGCCCATGAGCAGTTCTTC; cdr3_aa: CASSQGAHEQFF
v_call: TRBV30; j_call: TRBJ1-4; d_call: NA; clone_size: NA; cdr3_nt: TGTGCCGGCAACCCGAGGTCGAGTGAAAAACTGTTTTTT; cdr3_aa: CAGNPRSSEKLFF
v_call: TRBV5-1; j_call: TRBJ1-3; d_call: NA; clone_size: NA; cdr3_nt: TGCGCCAGCAGCTTCTCCGGGACACCTAACTCTGGAAACACCATATATTTT; cdr3_aa: CASSFSGTPNSGNTIYF
v_call: TRBV2; j_call: TRBJ2-7; d_call: NA; clone_size: NA; cdr3_nt: TGTGCCAGCAGTAGGGGTCTATTCTACGAGCAGTACTTC; cdr3_aa: CASSRGLFYEQYF
v_call: TRBV18; j_call: TRBJ2-3; d_call: NA; clone_size: NA; cdr3_nt: TGTGCCAGCTCACCCAAAGATACGCAGTATTTT; cdr3_aa: CASSPKDTQYF
v_call: TRBV28; j_call: TRBJ1-2; d_call: NA; clone_size: once; cdr3_nt: TGTGCCAGCAGTTCCCCCCCCCGGAGCGGCTACACCTTC; cdr3_aa: CASSSPPRSGYTF
v_call: TRBV19; j_call: TRBJ2-1; d_call: NA; clone_size: NA; cdr3_nt: TGTGCCAGTAGACAAACGAACATACAGAATGAGCAGTTCTTC; cdr3_aa: CASRQTNIQNEQFF
v_call: TRBV19; j_call: TRBJ1-2; d_call: NA; clone_size: NA; cdr3_nt: TGTGCCAGTAGTATCCAACTCTTCCCCTACTATGGCTACACCTTC; cdr3_aa: CASSIQLFPYYGYTF
v_call: TRBV7-9; j_call: TRBJ2-7; d_call: NA; clone_size: NA; cdr3_nt: TGTGCCAGCAGCTTTGCGCAAGACGAGCAGTACTTC; cdr3_aa: CASSFAQDEQYF
v_call: TRBV27; j_call: TRBJ1-1; d_call: NA; clone_size: NA; cdr3_nt: TGTGCCAGCAGTTTCTCCGGGGGGAGCACTGAAGCTTTCTTT; cdr3_aa: CASSFSGGSTEAFF
v_call: TRBV7-6; j_call: TRBJ2-1; d_call: TRBD1; clone_size: NA; cdr3_nt: TGTGCCAGTGCTCAGGGGGAGATAAACAATGAGCAGTTCTTC; cdr3_aa: CASAQGEINNEQFF
v_call: TRBV28; j_call: TRBJ1-2; d_call: TRBD1; clone_size: NA; cdr3_nt: TGTGCCAGCAGTTTCGGGGACAGGGAATCGGGTGGCTACACCTTC; cdr3_aa: CASSFGDRESGGYTF
v_call: TRBV5-1; j_call: TRBJ2-3; d_call: NA; clone_size: NA; cdr3_nt: TGCGCCAGCAGCTTGCTATCTAGCACAGATACGCAGTATTTT; cdr3_aa: CASSLLSSTDTQYF
v_call: TRBV5-1; j_call: TRBJ2-7; d_call: TRBD2; clone_size: NA; cdr3_nt: TGCGCCAGCAGCTACTATAGCGGGAGAGACGAGCAGTACTTC; cdr3_aa: CASSYYSGRDEQYF
v_call: TRBV7-9; j_call: TRBJ2-7; d_call: TRBD2; clone_size: once; cdr3_nt: TGTGCCAGCAGCCCCGGACTAGCGGCGGGATTCTACGAGCAGTACTTC; cdr3_aa: CASSPGLAAGFYEQYF
v_call: TRBV18; j_call: TRBJ2-1; d_call: NA; clone_size: NA; cdr3_nt: TGTGCCAGCTCACTGGACTGGATGCTGGACAATGAGCAGTTCTTC; cdr3_aa: CASSLDWMLDNEQFF
v_call: TRBV5-1; j_call: TRBJ2-7; d_call: NA; clone_size: NA; cdr3_nt: TGCGCCAGCAGCTTGGTGGCTAGGTCCTACGAGCAGTACTTC; cdr3_aa: CASSLVARSYEQYF